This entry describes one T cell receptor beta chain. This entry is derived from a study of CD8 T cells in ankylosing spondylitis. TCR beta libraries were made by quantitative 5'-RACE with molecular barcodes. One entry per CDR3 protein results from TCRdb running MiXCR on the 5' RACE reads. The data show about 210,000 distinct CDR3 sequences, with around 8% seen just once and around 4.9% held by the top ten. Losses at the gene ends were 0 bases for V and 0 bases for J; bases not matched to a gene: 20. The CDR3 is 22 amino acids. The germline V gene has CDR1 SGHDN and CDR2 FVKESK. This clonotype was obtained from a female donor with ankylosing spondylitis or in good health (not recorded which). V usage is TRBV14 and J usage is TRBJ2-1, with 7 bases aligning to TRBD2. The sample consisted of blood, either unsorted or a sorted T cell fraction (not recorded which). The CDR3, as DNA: TGTGCCAGCAGCCAAGATTTGCCCAGCGGGAACCCCTCTCCCGGCTCCTACAATGAGCAGTTCTTC. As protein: CASSQDLPSGNPSPGSYNEQFF.